Below are 27 T cell receptor beta chains sequenced from a single sample in a study of CD8 T cells in Susac syndrome. Roughly 0.45 to 1 ug RNA was reverse transcribed with random hexamers. TCRdb passed the immunoSEQ multiplex PCR reads through MiXCR, listing each CDR3 protein once. The table has under 200,000 distinct CDR3 sequences, under 97% seen once. The sequencing input was CD4+ T cells from PBMCs. These receptors all stem from a human donor with Susac syndrome.

The chain has TRBV4-2 and TRBJ2-3, with TRBD2 matching 12 bases. This CDR3 comprises 20 residues. J lost 4 bases, V lost 0 bases, and 14 bases had no gene match. Germline V gives CDR1 LGHNA, CDR2 YNFKEQ. The CDR3 DNA follows: TGTGCCAGCAGCCAAGATTGGGCTAGCGGGGGGGCCGGTTCGGCAGATACGCAGTATTTT. Translation: CASSQDWASGGAGSADTQYF.

This chain uses TRBV19 with TRBJ2-6; no reliable D call. This CDR3 is built from 14 residues. Germline-derived CDR1 and CDR2 are LNHDA and SQIVND (reference sequence). CDR3: CAVGIGSGANVLTF. The DNA for the CDR3 is TGTGCGGTGGGGATTGGCTCTGGGGCCAACGTCCTGACTTTC.

The rearrangement links TRBV7-9 to TRBJ2-5; unclear D gene. V lost 3 bases and J 1 base, leaving 3 bases between the germline ends. The CDR3 is 12 residues long. Germline V gives CDR1 SEHNR, CDR2 FQNEAQ (reference sequence). CDR3 residues: CASSFIQETQYF. CDR3 nucleotide sequence: TGTGCCAGCAGCTTTATCCAAGAGACCCAGTACTTC.

This chain connects TRBV30 to TRBJ1-2; no clear D gene. With 4 bases removed from V and 0 bases from J, the gap between germline ends came to 15 bases. CDR3 length equals 15 residues. From germline, CDR1 is GTSNPN and CDR2 SVGIG (reference sequence). The CDR3 here is CAWNPGGLANYGYTF. Written as DNA, the CDR3 is TGTGCCTGGAACCCGGGAGGCCTAGCTAACTATGGCTACACCTTC. The variable domain in full, with the rest retrieved from reference TRBV30 and TRBJ1-2, is SQTIHQWPATLVQPVGSPLSLECTVEGTSNPNLYWYRQAAGRGLQLLFYSVGIGQISSEVPQNLSASRPQDRQFILSSKKLLLSDSGFYLCAWNPGGLANYGYTFGSGTRLTVV.

This sequence joins TRBV6-2 or TRBV6-3 and TRBJ1-2, with a possible D match to TRBD1 (5 bases). Trimming took off 5 bases at V and 4 bases at J, with 11 bases between the two ends. The CDR3 is 13 residues long. Germline V CDR1 and CDR2: MNHEY, SVGEGT. The CDR3 nucleotides read TGTGCCAGCAGTCCCCGGGACGGCTATGGCTACACCTTC. Protein product: CASSPRDGYGYTF.

The chain joins TRBV11-2 to TRBJ2-1, with D possibly called TRBD1 or TRBD2 (6 bases each). V was pared by 6 bases and J by 3 bases, with 15 bases between. CDR3 length equals 15 residues. CDR1 is SGHAT and CDR2 is FQNNGV in the germline V gene. The CDR3 bases are TGTGCCAGCAGGGGGTGGGGGGCACACTACAATGAGCAGTTCTTC. Residues: CASRGWGAHYNEQFF.

The chain links TRBV12-3 or TRBV12-4 to TRBJ1-1, with D possibly being TRBD1 (5 bases). The CDR3 has 13 residues. The V and J ends lost 5 bases and 10 bases respectively, with 17 bases between them. This chain's CDR3 is CASSPEVTGRAFF. CDR3 DNA: TGTGCCAGCAGTCCCGAGGTCACAGGTAGAGCTTTCTTT.

This chain connects TRBV29-1 to TRBJ1-2; TRBD1 is a possible D gene (5 bases). The CDR3 is made up of 14 amino acids. Germline CDR1 SQVTM, CDR2 ANQGSEA. V dropped 1 base and J dropped 2 bases, with 11 bases sitting between them. The CDR3 nucleotides read TGCAGCGTTGAAGGGGACGGAACGAACTATGGCTACACCTTC. This gives the protein CSVEGDGTNYGYTF.

The CDR3 DNA reads TGTGCCAGCAGTCCCTCAGGGGACTATGGCTACACCTTC. Its translation is CASSPSGDYGYTF. The chain couples TRBV6-5 to TRBJ1-2; tentatively, D is TRBD1 (6 bases). With 5 bases removed from V and 3 bases from J, the gap between germline ends came to 10 bases. The CDR3 runs to 13 residues. The germline gives CDR1 MNHEY, CDR2 SVGAGI.

This clonotype appeared once. V and J are TRBV7-8 and TRBJ1-5; tentative D call: TRBD1 (5 bases). This CDR3 contains 15 residues. V was trimmed by 5 bases and J by 1 base, leaving 12 bases between them. Germline V CDR1 and CDR2: SGHVS, FQNEAQ. CDR3 DNA: TGTGCCAGCAGCCTGTACCGGGACAGCAATCAGCCCCAGCATTTT. It encodes CASSLYRDSNQPQHF. Variable domain in full (rest from reference TRBV7-8 and TRBJ1-5): GAGVSQSPRYKVAKRGQDVALRCDPISGHVSLFWYQQALGQGPEFLTYFQNEAQLDKSGLPSDRFFAERPEGSVSTLKIQRTQQEDSAVYLCASSLYRDSNQPQHFGDGTRLSIL.

The chain employs TRBV19 and TRBJ2-3; tentatively, D is TRBD1 (6 bases). The CDR3 length is 18 residues. Deletions cut 5 bases from V and 3 bases from J, with 24 bases between. Germline CDR1 LNHDA, CDR2 SQIVND (reference sequence). This CDR3 reads CASSPSRAGDRPTDTQYF. In nucleotides, the CDR3 is TGTGCCAGTAGTCCGAGCCGGGCAGGGGATCGCCCTACAGATACGCAGTATTTT.

The rearrangement uses TRBV12-3 or TRBV12-4 and TRBJ2-5, with D unresolved. CDR3 length: 17 residues. The germline V and J ends were trimmed by 4 bases and 3 bases, with 21 bases remaining between them. CDR3 protein: CASSSRAILGPKETQYF. The DNA of the CDR3 is TGTGCCAGCAGTTCCCGGGCTATTCTAGGACCAAAAGAGACCCAGTACTTC.

The chain uses TRBV27 and TRBJ1-1, with a weak D call TRBD1 (6 bases). CDR3 length: 12 amino acids. Per germline, CDR1 MNHEY and CDR2 SMNVEV (reference sequence). V lost 6 bases, J lost 7 bases, and 12 bases lay in between. CDR3 nucleotides: TGTGCCAGCAGCCGACCGACAGGTGAAGCTTTCTTT. Residues: CASSRPTGEAFF.

V gene TRBV10-2 combines with J gene TRBJ2-5; tentative D call: TRBD1 (6 bases). V lost 6 bases to trimming and J lost 5 bases, with 19 bases between them. Germline assignment: CDR1 WSHSY and CDR2 SAAADI. The CDR3 has 15 residues. The CDR3 coding sequence is TGCGCCAGCAGGGAGCATCTGGGGGCAACGGAGACCCAGTACTTC. Translating gives CASREHLGATETQYF.

The chain joins TRBV5-1 to TRBJ1-6; D gene unclear. The CDR3 has 14 amino acids. Between the trimmed V and J ends, which lost 0 bases and 10 bases, there was a span of 11 bases. Germline loops: CDR1 SGHRS, CDR2 YFSETQ. DNA for the CDR3: TGCGCCAGCAGCTTGGGTAGGGTGGGCTCACCCCTCCACTTT. Protein: CASSLGRVGSPLHF.

The V gene is TRBV5-1, the J gene TRBJ2-1, with 7 bases that match TRBD1. V was clipped by 6 bases and J by 5 bases; unmatched bases: 5. Looked up from germline, CDR1 is SGHRS and CDR2 is YFSETQ. The CDR3 contains 13 residues. The CDR3, as DNA: TGCGCCAGCAAAAAGGACAGGAACAATGAGCAGTTCTTC. It encodes CASKKDRNNEQFF.

The V gene is TRBV6-1, the J gene TRBJ1-4; no definite D call. V shed 1 base and J shed 7 bases, with 10 bases lying between them. The CDR3 covers 14 residues. Germline V gene sequence: CDR1 MNHNS, CDR2 SASEGT. The CDR3 DNA follows: TGTGCCAGCAGTGAAGATTCGGCCGGTGAAAAACTGTTTTTT. Translating gives CASSEDSAGEKLFF.

The chain combines TRBV6-1 with TRBJ1-1, with D possibly TRBD1 on 6 matching bases. This CDR3 spans 16 amino acids. V shed 8 bases and J shed 4 bases, with 23 bases lying between them. Germline-derived CDR1 and CDR2 are MNHNS and SASEGT. CDR3 coding DNA: TGTGCCAGCCACCCTGGGGGGGCGTTGGTTGGCACTGAAGCTTTCTTT. This gives the protein CASHPGGALVGTEAFF.

The V gene is TRBV20-1, the J gene TRBJ2-3; 8 positions agree with TRBD2. After removal of 3 bases from V and 2 bases from J, the junction contained 7 bases not matched to a gene. The CDR3 has 15 residues. Germline V CDR1 and CDR2: DFQATT, SNEGSKA (reference sequence). The CDR3 region has the DNA TGCAGTGCTAGGACGATAGCGGGGAACACAGATACGCAGTATTTT. Protein sequence: CSARTIAGNTDTQYF.

V is TRBV11-2 and J is TRBJ2-1; 8 bases match TRBD2. The V gene end was trimmed by 1 base and the J gene end by 9 bases; junction bases not matched to a gene: 8. Germline V gene data show CDR1 as SGHAT and CDR2 as FQNNGV. The CDR3 is 15 amino acids. The CDR3 DNA follows: TGTGCCAGCAGCTTAGTGGGACTAGGGGTGAGTGAGCAGTTCTTC. Amino acid sequence: CASSLVGLGVSEQFF.

The chain carries TRBV12-3 or TRBV12-4 and TRBJ2-5; 11 bases are shared with TRBD2. The CDR3 is 15 residues long. The junction had 7 bases not matched to a gene; V was cut back by 6 bases and J by 4 bases. CDR3 nucleotide sequence: TGTGCCAGCAGCAAAACTAGCGGGGGTGGAGAGACCCAGTACTTC. It yields the protein CASSKTSGGGETQYF.

This clonotype was seen only once. The gene calls are TRBV25-1 and TRBJ1-4; D gene ambiguous. Germline V gene data show CDR1 as MGHDK and CDR2 as SYGVNS. Trimming took 8 bases from V and 2 from J, leaving 9 bases between them. This CDR3 comprises 13 residues. CDR3 region: CASQTVTNEKLFF. Here the CDR3 DNA reads TGTGCCAGCCAGACCGTCACTAATGAAAAACTGTTTTTT. Full variable domain (rest looked up from reference TRBV25-1 and TRBJ1-4): EADIYQTPRYLVIGTGKKITLECSQTMGHDKMYWYQQDPGMELHLIHYSYGVNSTEKGDLSSESTVSRIRTEHFPLTLESARPSHTSQYLCASQTVTNEKLFFGSGTQLSVL.

The rearrangement links TRBV20-1 to TRBJ1-4; maybe TRBD1 (6 bases). The V gene lost 4 bases and the J gene lost 11 bases, with 20 bases spanning the gap. CDR1 and CDR2 from the germline V gene are DFQATT and SNEGSKA (reference sequence). The CDR3 runs 14 residues. The CDR3 nucleotides are TGCAGTGCTATCCCTCAGGGGAGTTTTCGCAAACTGTTTTTT. This gives the protein CSAIPQGSFRKLFF.

The rearrangement joins TRBV18 to TRBJ2-3, with D perhaps TRBD1 (6 bases). CDR1 is KGHSH and CDR2 is LQKENI in the germline V gene. CDR3 length equals 15 residues. V was pared by 4 bases and J by 2 bases, with 13 bases between. The CDR3 region is CASSRDPGATDTQYF. CDR3 in DNA: TGTGCCAGCTCACGAGATCCAGGGGCCACAGATACGCAGTATTTT.

The chain uses TRBV29-1 and TRBJ1-3; D remains unclear. The CDR3 runs to 14 residues. The ends were cut back, 6 bases at V and 4 bases at J, with 16 bases in the middle. Germline lookup yields CDR1 SQVTM and CDR2 ANQGSEA. The CDR3 here is CSVARSLGGNTIYF. CDR3 coding DNA: TGCAGCGTGGCCAGGTCCCTGGGGGGAAACACCATATATTTT.

This clonotype is a singleton in its sample. The CDR3, as DNA: TGCAGCGTTGATGACAACGTGGGAAACATTCAGTACTTC. Amino acid sequence: CSVDDNVGNIQYF. This chain joins TRBV29-1 and TRBJ2-4; D is uncertain. The length of the CDR3 is 13 residues. CDR1 SQVTM and CDR2 ANQGSEA come from the germline V gene. Trimming left V 3 bases short and J 6 bases short, with 12 bases between.

The V call is TRBV30, the J call TRBJ2-7; no definite D call. CDR3 size: 14 residues. The V end lost 4 bases, the J end lost 2 bases, and 15 bases lay between the germline ends. Germline CDR1 reads GTSNPN; CDR2 reads SVGIG (reference sequence). This CDR3 is CAWNKVGLAYEQYF. The CDR3 DNA sequence: TGTGCCTGGAATAAAGTGGGATTGGCCTACGAGCAGTACTTC.